This TCR beta chain was sequenced for a study of T cells after posttransplantation cyclophosphamide. Whole-study results and caveats: Later post-transplant blood repertoires were often dominated by donor CD8+ memory clones. Tissue-infiltrating T cells from skin or gut overlapped little with blood T cells.

Generated by immunoSEQ multiplex PCR, the TCRdb table keeps only in-frame clones and is missing some. The data show 40,000 to 60,000 clones, with none appearing a single time. CDR1 is SEHNR and CDR2 is FQNEAQ in the germline V gene (reference sequence). There are 13 residues in the CDR3. The germline V and J ends were trimmed by 7 bases and 3 bases, with 13 bases remaining between them. In this sample, this clone turned up many times. The antigen is not known. The chain is built from TRBV7-9 and TRBJ2-7, with D perhaps matching TRBD2 (5 bases). Sequenced input: PBMCs. The TCR originated in a man aged 35 to 55 in good health, CMV-negative, and a related stem cell transplant donor. The CDR3 region has the DNA TGTGCCAGCACCGTGTCCGGGATCTACGAGCAGTACTTC. Translation gives CASTVSGIYEQYF. Filled out from reference TRBV7-9 and TRBJ2-7, the complete variable domain reads DTGVSQNPRHKITKRGQNVTFRCDPISEHNRLYWYRQTLGQGPEFLTYFQNEAQLEKSRLLSDRFSAERPKGSFSTLEIQRTEQGDSAMYLCASTVSGIYEQYFGPGTRLTVT.